The 5 T cell receptor beta chains below were found in one sample sequenced in a study of molecular identifiers for immune sequencing clone quantification. TCRdb passed the PCR reads through MiXCR, listing each CDR3 protein once. The sample yields 45,000 to 65,000 distinct CDR3 sequences, 20% to 25% seen once. The sequenced sample was naive CD8+ T cells from blood, with Jurkat cell RNA spiked in. Subset defined: FACS-sorted CD8+CD4-CCR7+CD45RA+ naive T cells. Source of these receptors: a human donor in good health. Some libraries in this study had Jurkat cell RNA spiked in.

This clonotype was found many times. The chain links TRBV29-1 to TRBJ1-1; 7 nucleotides align to TRBD1. The CDR3 length is 9 residues. The V and J ends lost 4 bases and 10 bases, in that order; junction bases with no gene match: 0. Germline-derived CDR1 and CDR2 are SQVTM and ANQGSEA. The chain's CDR3 is CSVGDRAFF. The CDR3, as DNA: TGCAGCGTTGGGGACAGAGCTTTCTTT. The whole variable domain, filled in from reference TRBV29-1 and TRBJ1-1, reads SAVISQKPSRDICQRGTSLTIQCQVDSQVTMMFWYRQQPGQSLTLIATANQGSEATYESGFVIDKFPISRPNLTFSTLTVSNMSPEDSSIYLCSVGDRAFFGQGTRLTVV.

This clonotype has a count of ten or more. DNA for the CDR3: TGTGCCAGCAGTTTATCAGGGACTAGCACAGATACGCAGTATTTT. As protein: CASSLSGTSTDTQYF. The genes are TRBV27 and TRBJ2-3, with a tentative D call TRBD2 (6 bases). CDR3 size: 15 residues. V lost 0 bases, J lost 0 bases, and 7 bases lay in between. Germline V gene sequence: CDR1 MNHEY, CDR2 SMNVEV (reference sequence).

This clonotype was observed at least ten times. The chain uses TRBV25-1 and TRBJ2-1; tentatively, D is TRBD2 (6 bases). In germline, CDR1 is MGHDK, CDR2 SYGVNS. The CDR3 extends over 18 amino acids. The V and J ends lost 4 bases and 7 bases respectively, with 26 bases between them. CDR3 sequence (DNA): TGTGCCAGCAGTGGACCCGGGACTCAAATTGTTGGGCCTAATGAGCAGTTCTTC. It encodes CASSGPGTQIVGPNEQFF.

A note on this clonotype: A much larger clone sits a single nucleotide away, making a read error possible. This chain connects TRBV7-6 to TRBJ2-5; D gene uncertain. The CDR3 loop spans 14 amino acids. Germline CDR1 is SGHVS and CDR2 is FNYEAQ. The CDR3 sequence: CASSLVPPPEPQYF. CDR3 sequence (DNA): TGTGCCAGCAGCTTAGTCCCCCCCCCAGAGCCCCAGTACTTC. The full variable domain, completed using reference TRBV7-6 and TRBJ2-5, is GAGVSQSPRYKVTKRGQDVALRCDPISGHVSLYWYRQALGQGPEFLTYFNYEAQQDKSGLPNDRFSAERPEGSISTLTIQRTEQRDSAMYRCASSLVPPPEPQYFGPGTRLLVL.

This clonotype has at least ten counts. The rearrangement uses TRBV7-3 and TRBJ2-3; 7 nucleotides agree with TRBD2. Germline V CDR1 and CDR2: SGHTA, FQGTGA. The length of the CDR3 is 12 residues. The CDR3 here is CAGGSTTDTQYF. Here the CDR3 DNA reads TGTGCGGGCGGGAGTACCACAGATACGCAGTATTTT.